This T cell receptor (beta chain) was captured by sequencing in a study of beta chain features in type 1 diabetes. Study results and caveats: Overrepresentation of cells with high TCR expression could result from cDNA sequencing.

Cell sorting via CD45RO/CCR7/CD25/CD127/CD95/CD27 was performed to obtain CD4+ naive, central memory, regulatory and stem cell-like memory cells. Since all of the isolated RNA was reverse transcribed, expressed TCRB transcripts were what got sequenced. Sequenced by immunoSEQ multiplex PCR; TCRdb stores in-frame clones only, minus some. In the table there are about 230,000 clones, 9.6% of which are singletons. The CDR3 runs to 15 residues. The germline CDR1 and CDR2 sequences are SEHNR and FQNEAQ (reference sequence). V shed 6 bases, J shed 4 bases, and the junction held 8 bases outside the gene matches. The sample holds a few counts of this clone. What it binds is not known.

Input material: naive CD4+ T cells from blood. The clonotype comes from a woman between 18 and 29 years old in good health. The chain recombines TRBV7-9 with TRBJ2-1; 8 bases map to TRBD2. Here the CDR3 reads CASSYSGTRYNEQFF. CDR3 DNA sequence: TGTGCCAGCAGTTACTCCGGGACTAGGTACAATGAGCAGTTCTTC.